This T cell receptor beta chain was retrieved from a study of post-analysis software for immune sequencing data. As for the study in general: Several disease courses (relapsing-remitting, secondary progressive and progressive-relapsing) of multiple sclerosis were included.

Regarding the study as a whole: In multiple sclerosis, normalized Chao1 diversity was significantly below that of controls. TRBV5-6, TRBV5-1 and TRBV20-1 belonged to a set of roughly 5 TRBV segments that were more frequent in patients than controls. Those samples that were prepared in the same batch co-clustered strongly by F measure.

CDR3 size: 14 residues. CDR1 SEHNR and CDR2 FQNEAQ come from the germline V gene (reference sequence). The germline V and J ends were trimmed by 6 bases and 4 bases, with 13 bases remaining between them. Every TCR beta cDNA library bore unique molecular identifiers. Each batch of about 0.95 to 10 million T cells produced some 500,000 cDNA molecules. TCRdb redid the calling of the PCR reads with MiXCR, one entry per CDR3 protein. The sample lists about 200,000 distinct CDR3 sequences, roughly 28% seen once, with 3% to 4% in the top ten. A note on this clonotype: The antigen is undetermined.

This sequence joins TRBV7-9 and TRBJ1-5, with D unclear. This sequence was found in a girl younger than 18 with multiple sclerosis. The material sequenced was blood. The CDR3 DNA reads as TGTGCCAGCAGATCATCCTCGGGAAATCAGCCCCAGCATTTT. Translating it yields CASRSSSGNQPQHF.